The rows below give T cell receptor beta chains drawn from one sample of a study of blood T cell repertoires in COVID-19. The repertoire was sequenced with immunoSEQ multiplex PCR; TCRdb's copy has only in-frame clones and lacks some. Of approximately 160,000 clones listed, approximately 85% were seen once; the top ten hold roughly 7.5%. Sequenced sample: peripheral blood. Every receptor here comes from a man aged 35 to 55 who had recovered from COVID-19. CDR3s include the opening cysteine and the closing phenylalanine or tryptophan. A D gene is named only where the DNA matches it firmly. Clone size appears in some rows only: once, few, many, or a class for an expanded clone.

clone_size: -; v_call: TRBV12-3/TRBV12-4; d_call: -; cdr3_length: 11; j_call: TRBJ2-7; cdr3_aa: CASSSSETQYF; cdr3_nt: TGTGCCAGCAGTTCGAGCGAAACGCAGTACTTC
clone_size: -; v_call: TRBV30; d_call: -; cdr3_length: 15; j_call: TRBJ1-1; cdr3_aa: CAWSTRTRGATEAFF; cdr3_nt: TGTGCCTGGAGTACCCGGACCAGGGGCGCCACTGAAGCTTTCTTT
clone_size: -; v_call: TRBV27; d_call: -; cdr3_length: 15; j_call: TRBJ1-2; cdr3_aa: CASSPTRGLEHGYTF; cdr3_nt: TGTGCCAGCAGTCCCACAAGGGGGTTGGAGCATGGCTACACCTTC
clone_size: -; v_call: TRBV3-1/TRBV3-2; d_call: TRBD2; cdr3_length: 15; j_call: TRBJ2-1; cdr3_aa: CASSLIGAGAREQFF; cdr3_nt: TGTGCCAGCAGCCTGATCGGAGCGGGGGCCCGTGAGCAGTTCTTC
clone_size: -; v_call: TRBV12-3/TRBV12-4; d_call: -; cdr3_length: 13; j_call: TRBJ2-1; cdr3_aa: CASSLAGDFEQFF; cdr3_nt: TGTGCCAGCAGTTTAGCGGGAGACTTTGAGCAGTTCTTC
clone_size: -; v_call: TRBV28; d_call: TRBD2; cdr3_length: 14; j_call: TRBJ2-1; cdr3_aa: CASSFAATSSEQFF; cdr3_nt: TGTGCCAGCAGTTTTGCTGCGACTAGCAGCGAGCAGTTCTTC
clone_size: -; v_call: TRBV21-1; d_call: -; cdr3_length: 15; j_call: TRBJ1-5; cdr3_aa: CASSKAPGALGPQHF; cdr3_nt: TGTGCCAGCAGCAAAGCCCCAGGGGCTTTGGGGCCCCAGCATTTT
clone_size: -; v_call: TRBV10-3; d_call: -; cdr3_length: 15; j_call: TRBJ1-3; cdr3_aa: CAISPNPNSGNTIYF; cdr3_nt: TGTGCCATCAGTCCTAATCCCAACTCTGGAAACACCATATATTTT
clone_size: once; v_call: TRBV7-9; d_call: TRBD2; cdr3_length: 17; j_call: TRBJ2-7; cdr3_aa: CASSLRAGGSSSYEQYF; cdr3_nt: TGTGCCAGCAGCTTAAGGGCGGGGGGATCAAGCAGCTACGAGCAGTACTTC
clone_size: -; v_call: TRBV25-1; d_call: -; cdr3_length: 13; j_call: TRBJ2-7; cdr3_aa: CASSEQGTYEQYF; cdr3_nt: TGTGCCAGCAGTGAACAGGGAACCTACGAGCAGTACTTC
clone_size: -; v_call: TRBV28; d_call: -; cdr3_length: 16; j_call: TRBJ2-6; cdr3_aa: CASSLSLSSGANVLTF; cdr3_nt: TGTGCCAGCAGTTTATCTCTGAGCTCTGGGGCCAACGTCCTGACTTTC
clone_size: -; v_call: TRBV5-8; d_call: -; cdr3_length: 15; j_call: TRBJ1-1; cdr3_aa: CASSPLDTSNTEAFF; cdr3_nt: TGTGCCAGCAGCCCCTTAGACACCTCCAACACTGAAGCTTTCTTT
clone_size: -; v_call: TRBV3-1/TRBV3-2; d_call: -; cdr3_length: 14; j_call: TRBJ2-7; cdr3_aa: CASSDSGTKYEQYF; cdr3_nt: TGTGCCAGCAGCGACAGTGGGACAAAGTACGAGCAGTACTTC
clone_size: -; v_call: TRBV28; d_call: TRBD2; cdr3_length: 10; j_call: TRBJ2-1; cdr3_aa: CASGGGEQFF; cdr3_nt: TGTGCCAGCGGGGGGGGTGAGCAGTTCTTC
clone_size: -; v_call: TRBV18; d_call: -; cdr3_length: 14; j_call: TRBJ1-2; cdr3_aa: CASSPAARGNGYTF; cdr3_nt: TGTGCCAGCTCACCAGCCGCCAGGGGAAATGGCTACACCTTC
clone_size: -; v_call: TRBV29-1; d_call: TRBD2; cdr3_length: 15; j_call: TRBJ2-5; cdr3_aa: CSVAGTSGGLETQYF; cdr3_nt: TGCAGCGTCGCCGGGACTAGCGGGGGTTTGGAGACCCAGTACTTC
clone_size: -; v_call: TRBV2; d_call: -; cdr3_length: 12; j_call: TRBJ2-7; cdr3_aa: CASRQSSYEQYF; cdr3_nt: TGTGCCAGCAGACAGAGCTCCTACGAGCAGTACTTC
clone_size: many; v_call: TRBV5-5; d_call: TRBD1; cdr3_length: 15; j_call: TRBJ2-7; cdr3_aa: CASSSTGTGGYEQYF; cdr3_nt: TGTGCCAGCAGCTCCACGGGGACAGGGGGCTACGAGCAGTACTTC
clone_size: -; v_call: TRBV29-1; d_call: -; cdr3_length: 10; j_call: TRBJ1-1; cdr3_aa: CSVANRQAFF; cdr3_nt: TGCAGCGTTGCTAACCGTCAAGCTTTCTTT
clone_size: -; v_call: TRBV9; d_call: TRBD2; cdr3_length: 15; j_call: TRBJ2-7; cdr3_aa: CASSPAGLADYEQYF; cdr3_nt: TGTGCCAGCAGCCCCGCTGGACTAGCGGATTACGAGCAGTACTTC
clone_size: -; v_call: TRBV27; d_call: -; cdr3_length: 14; j_call: TRBJ1-6; cdr3_aa: CASSLSSLDSPLHF; cdr3_nt: TGTGCCAGCAGTTTATCGAGCCTAGATTCACCCCTCCACTTT
clone_size: once; v_call: TRBV11-2; d_call: TRBD2; cdr3_length: 18; j_call: TRBJ2-1; cdr3_aa: CASSPFLEQREYYNEQFF; cdr3_nt: TGTGCCAGCAGCCCCTTTTTGGAGCAGCGGGAGTACTACAATGAGCAGTTCTTC
clone_size: -; v_call: TRBV3-1/TRBV3-2; d_call: -; cdr3_length: 14; j_call: TRBJ1-2; cdr3_aa: CASSQGGRGVGYTF; cdr3_nt: TGTGCCAGCAGCCAAGGGGGGAGGGGCGTAGGCTACACCTTC
clone_size: once; v_call: TRBV6-2/TRBV6-3; d_call: TRBD1; cdr3_length: 16; j_call: TRBJ1-6; cdr3_aa: CASSADRVKINSPLHF; cdr3_nt: TGTGCCAGCAGTGCGGACAGGGTAAAGATTAATTCACCCCTCCACTTT
clone_size: -; v_call: TRBV9; d_call: TRBD1; cdr3_length: 13; j_call: TRBJ2-4; cdr3_aa: CASSETGSVIQYF; cdr3_nt: TGTGCCAGCAGCGAGACAGGGTCGGTCATTCAGTACTTC
clone_size: -; v_call: TRBV28; d_call: -; cdr3_length: 14; j_call: TRBJ2-7; cdr3_aa: CASRGGGSSYEQYF; cdr3_nt: TGTGCCAGCAGGGGGGGCGGGAGCTCCTACGAGCAGTACTTC
clone_size: once; v_call: TRBV10-1; d_call: -; cdr3_length: 15; j_call: TRBJ2-3; cdr3_aa: CASSEEVSSTDTQYF; cdr3_nt: TGCGCCAGCAGTGAGGAGGTTTCTAGCACAGATACGCAGTATTTT
clone_size: few; v_call: TRBV9; d_call: -; cdr3_length: 14; j_call: TRBJ1-3; cdr3_aa: CASSVGQGGNTIYF; cdr3_nt: TGTGCCAGCAGCGTGGGGCAGGGAGGAAACACCATATATTTT
clone_size: once; v_call: TRBV5-6; d_call: -; cdr3_length: 15; j_call: TRBJ2-7; cdr3_aa: CASSNGWDKPYEQYF; cdr3_nt: TGTGCCAGCAGCAATGGCTGGGACAAGCCCTACGAGCAGTACTTC
clone_size: -; v_call: TRBV27; d_call: TRBD1; cdr3_length: 14; j_call: TRBJ2-7; cdr3_aa: CASCPGQGLYEQYF; cdr3_nt: TGTGCCAGCTGCCCGGGACAGGGTTTGTACGAGCAGTACTTC
clone_size: -; v_call: TRBV6-1; d_call: -; cdr3_length: 13; j_call: TRBJ2-2; cdr3_aa: CASSDGETGELFF; cdr3_nt: TGTGCCAGCAGTGATGGGGAGACCGGGGAGCTGTTTTTT
clone_size: -; v_call: TRBV7-2; d_call: -; cdr3_length: 15; j_call: TRBJ1-3; cdr3_aa: CASSLAPGSGNTIYF; cdr3_nt: TGTGCCAGCAGCTTAGCTCCAGGCTCTGGAAACACCATATATTTT
clone_size: -; v_call: TRBV28; d_call: TRBD1; cdr3_length: 14; j_call: TRBJ1-2; cdr3_aa: CASSPDRGFYGYTF; cdr3_nt: TGTGCCAGCAGCCCCGACAGGGGATTTTATGGCTACACCTTC
clone_size: -; v_call: TRBV28; d_call: -; cdr3_length: 14; j_call: TRBJ1-5; cdr3_aa: CASRGAERSQPQHF; cdr3_nt: TGTGCCAGCAGAGGGGCCGAACGATCACAGCCCCAGCATTTT
clone_size: -; v_call: TRBV9; d_call: -; cdr3_length: 14; j_call: TRBJ2-3; cdr3_aa: CASSPTGLTDTQYF; cdr3_nt: TGTGCCAGCAGCCCTACGGGACTCACAGATACGCAGTATTTT
clone_size: -; v_call: TRBV11-2; d_call: -; cdr3_length: 12; j_call: TRBJ2-7; cdr3_aa: CASSLEYYEQYF; cdr3_nt: TGTGCCAGCAGCTTAGAATATTACGAGCAGTACTTC
clone_size: few; v_call: TRBV19; d_call: TRBD1; cdr3_length: 20; j_call: TRBJ1-3; cdr3_aa: CASQLAGTALGLSGGNTIYF; cdr3_nt: TGTGCCAGTCAACTGGCCGGGACAGCCTTAGGGTTGAGCGGTGGAAACACCATATATTTT